The 15 T cell receptor beta chains below all came from one sample that was sequenced in a study of technical replicates of blood from a handful of donors. TCRdb's table, derived via immunoSEQ multiplex PCR, lists solely in-frame clones and lacks some. The top ten hold less than 0.3% of the sample, which has tens of thousands of clones, roughly 93% seen once. Sequences were obtained from T cells isolated from PBMCs. All receptors come from a human donor in good health.

The chain is built from TRBV6-1 and TRBJ2-5, with 10 bases matching TRBD2. The ends lost 1 base at V and 7 bases at J; junction bases unmatched: 9. CDR1 MNHNS and CDR2 SASEGT come from the germline V gene. This CDR3 is 16 amino acids long. In DNA form, the CDR3 reads TGTGCCAGCAGTGAAGTAGCGGGGGGCTCATTCGGGACCCAGTACTTC. Translated, it gives CASSEVAGGSFGTQYF.

This chain joins TRBV28 and TRBJ2-7, with a weak D call TRBD1 (5 bases). Per the germline V gene, CDR1 is MDHEN and CDR2 is SYDVKM. The V gene lost 1 base and the J gene lost 4 bases, with 26 bases spanning the gap. CDR3 length: 19 residues. The CDR3 is CASSLSLTDKSPLRYEQYF. The CDR3 DNA follows: TGTGCCAGCAGTTTATCACTGACGGACAAATCCCCTTTACGGTACGAGCAGTACTTC.

Concerning this clone itself: Additional DNA sequences in this sample encode the identical CDR3. This sequence joins TRBV18 and TRBJ2-7; no firm D call. Germline V gene data show CDR1 as KGHSH and CDR2 as LQKENI. The CDR3 loop spans 13 amino acids. V gave up 2 bases and J gave up 1 base, with 6 bases separating them. The CDR3 DNA reads TGTGCCAGCTCACCAGGCGGATCCTACGAGCAGTACTTC. The encoded protein is CASSPGGSYEQYF.

The chain uses TRBV4-2 and TRBJ2-3; 8 bases match TRBD1. The junction had 5 bases not matched to a gene; V was cut back by 4 bases and J by 2 bases. Germline assignment: CDR1 LGHNA and CDR2 YNFKEQ. The CDR3 contains 15 residues. CDR3 coding DNA: TGTGCCAGCAGCCCCCGGGACAGGACCACAGATACGCAGTATTTT. Amino acids: CASSPRDRTTDTQYF.

The rearrangement joins TRBV5-4 to TRBJ2-7; no clear D gene. Deletions cut 2 bases from V and 7 bases from J, with 7 bases between. The CDR3 runs to 11 residues. Germline CDR1 SGHNT, CDR2 YYREEE (reference sequence). The CDR3 coding sequence is TGTGCCAGCAGCTTTTATTCTGAGCAGTACTTC. Encoded protein: CASSFYSEQYF.

This chain links TRBV5-5 with TRBJ2-2; 7 bases align to TRBD1. After removal of 2 bases from V and 9 bases from J, the junction contained 16 bases not matched to a gene. The germline CDR1 and CDR2 sequences are SGHKS and YYEKEE (reference sequence). The length of the CDR3 is 17 residues. CDR3 in amino acids: CASSFFQGPRGGRELFF. The DNA for the CDR3 is TGTGCCAGCAGCTTCTTCCAGGGTCCGAGAGGGGGCCGGGAGCTGTTTTTT.

This chain connects TRBV10-1 to TRBJ2-3; D possibly corresponds to TRBD2 (5 bases). Germline lookup yields CDR1 WNHNN and CDR2 SYGVQD (reference sequence). Trimming shortened V by 0 bases and J by 11 bases, and 9 bases separated the two germline ends. This CDR3 is 12 amino acids long. CDR3 DNA sequence: TGCGCCAGCAGTGAGTCCTGGACTCTGCAGTATTTT. It yields the protein CASSESWTLQYF.

The V call is TRBV6-1, the J call TRBJ2-5; TRBD2 matches at 8 bases. J gave up 1 base and V 8 bases, and 6 bases lay outside the gene matches. The CDR3 consists of 14 residues. Germline V gives CDR1 MNHNS, CDR2 SASEGT. The chain's CDR3 is CASLAGGLQETQYF. CDR3 nucleotides: TGTGCCAGCTTGGCGGGGGGACTCCAAGAGACCCAGTACTTC.

This rearrangement joins TRBV5-4 to TRBJ1-1; weak D call: TRBD1 (5 bases). This CDR3 has 13 amino acids. Germline V gene lookup returns CDR1 SGHNT and CDR2 YYREEE (reference sequence). The V and J ends lost 0 bases and 3 bases respectively, with 6 bases between them. The CDR3 coding sequence is TGTGCCAGCAGCTTGGCCAGGGACACTGAAGCTTTCTTT. Its translation is CASSLARDTEAFF.

The V gene is TRBV7-2, the J gene TRBJ1-1, with unresolved D. Germline-derived CDR1 and CDR2 are SGHTA and FQGNSA. V gave up 1 base and J gave up 5 bases, with 8 bases separating them. The CDR3 sequence is 13 residues long. CDR3 nucleotides: TGTGCCAGCAGCTTAGAACGGTTTACTGAAGCTTTCTTT. It yields the protein CASSLERFTEAFF.

As to this clone: One junction end does not reproduce the germline sequence, and a read error may be involved. The chain joins TRBV2 to TRBJ2-7; possible D gene TRBD2, 6 bases. The CDR3 consists of 14 residues. Germline CDR1 and CDR2: SNHLY and FYNNEI. The CDR3 protein is CASSELRGRPEEYF. The DNA of the CDR3 is TGTGCCAGCAGTGAGCTGCGGGGTCGGCCCGAGGAGTACTTC.

This chain uses TRBV11-2 with TRBJ2-2; D is perhaps TRBD2 (5 bases). The V gene's germline CDR1 is SGHAT and CDR2 FQNNGV. This CDR3 spans 16 amino acids. V was clipped by 5 bases and J by 2 bases, with 15 bases between them. The CDR3 loop reads CASSKLGRGNTGELFF. CDR3 sequence (DNA): TGTGCCAGCAGCAAACTAGGACGGGGAAACACCGGGGAGCTGTTTTTT.

This clone was seen once. The chain has TRBV11-1 and TRBJ2-7, with a possible D match to TRBD1 (5 bases). Germline values: CDR1 SGHAT, CDR2 FQDESV (reference sequence). This CDR3 spans 14 amino acids. V was cut by 5 bases and J by 0 bases, with 11 bases left in between. The DNA of the CDR3 is TGTGCCAGCAGCCTAGGTAGGGGCTCCTACGAGCAGTACTTC. It translates to CASSLGRGSYEQYF.

CDR3 in amino acids: CAWSVQGGMMETQYF. The CDR3 DNA reads TGTGCCTGGAGTGTACAAGGGGGAATGATGGAGACCCAGTACTTC. This chain joins TRBV30 and TRBJ2-5; tentative D call: TRBD1 (6 bases). Trimming took 0 bases from V and 5 from J, leaving 16 bases between them. CDR3 size: 15 residues. Germline V gene data show CDR1 as GTSNPN and CDR2 as SVGIG (reference sequence). Together with reference TRBV30 and TRBJ2-5, the CDR3 gives the full variable domain: SQTIHQWPATLVQPVGSPLSLECTVEGTSNPNLYWYRQAAGRGLQLLFYSVGIGQISSEVPQNLSASRPQDRQFILSSKKLLLSDSGFYLCAWSVQGGMMETQYFGPGTRLLVL.

The chain carries TRBV2 and TRBJ1-1; D unclear. Looked up from germline, CDR1 is SNHLY and CDR2 is FYNNEI. The length of the CDR3 is 12 residues. The V gene lost 9 bases and the J gene lost 2 bases, with 10 bases spanning the gap. CDR3 sequence reads: CASAGFNTEAFF. CDR3 nucleotides: TGTGCCAGTGCGGGCTTTAACACTGAAGCTTTCTTT.